Following are 17 T cell receptor beta chains from one sample sequenced in a study of OX40 agonist ivuxolimab in advanced cancers. Sequenced by immunoSEQ multiplex PCR; TCRdb stores in-frame clones only, minus some. The top ten hold 23% of the sample, which has around 42,000 clones, approximately 90% seen once. The material was CD4+ or CD8+ T cells sorted from blood, obtained in a trial of the OX40 agonist ivuxolimab. These receptors were collected from an adult with an advanced solid tumor such as melanoma, head and neck, liver or kidney cancer.

This clone has just one count. Here the CDR3 reads CASSSQTSGNTDTQYF. The CDR3 nucleotides are TGTGCCAGCAGTTCCCAGACTAGCGGGAACACAGATACGCAGTATTTT. This rearrangement joins TRBV6-6 to TRBJ2-3; 11 nucleotides agree with TRBD2. Germline lookup yields CDR1 MNHNY and CDR2 SVGAGI (reference sequence). The CDR3 runs 16 residues. Trimming removed 4 bases from V and 2 bases from J; junction bases left unmatched: 5.

This chain connects TRBV6-4 to TRBJ2-1; no firm D call. Trimming took 7 bases from V and 1 from J, leaving 11 bases between them. Germline CDR1 reads MRHNA; CDR2 reads SNTAGT. The CDR3 is 14 amino acids. The DNA for the CDR3 is TGTGCCAGCACTCTCAGGAGTTCCTACAATGAGCAGTTCTTC. This codes for CASTLRSSYNEQFF.

This clone showed up just a few times. This chain links TRBV6-5 with TRBJ2-7; D is unresolved. The germline CDR1 and CDR2 sequences are MNHEY and SVGAGI. The ends were cut back, 0 bases at V and 7 bases at J, with 16 bases in the middle. The CDR3 is made up of 15 amino acids. The CDR3 loop is CASSYSEGPGKEQYF. The DNA for the CDR3 is TGTGCCAGCAGTTACTCGGAAGGGCCGGGTAAAGAGCAGTACTTC.

The chain uses TRBV11-3 and TRBJ2-7; 9 nucleotides line up with TRBD1. This CDR3 contains 14 residues. The V segment lost 4 bases and the J segment 5 bases; nucleotides outside the gene matches: 6. The germline V gene encodes CDR1 SGHNT and CDR2 YENEEA. The CDR3 nucleotides are TGTGCCAGCAGCTCCGGACAGGGGAGTGACGAGCAGTACTTC. Amino acids: CASSSGQGSDEQYF.

The rearrangement joins TRBV5-6 to TRBJ2-7, with TRBD1 matching over 8 bases. Looked up from germline, CDR1 is SGHDT and CDR2 is YYEEEE. The CDR3 spans 14 residues. With 4 bases clipped from V and 4 bases from J, the junction kept 7 bases outside the gene matches. As DNA, the CDR3 is TGTGCCAGCAGCACCGGGACAGGCGGTTACGAGCAGTACTTC. Translated, it gives CASSTGTGGYEQYF.

This chain uses TRBV7-8 with TRBJ2-1; 8 nucleotides match TRBD2. Germline V gene sequence: CDR1 SGHVS, CDR2 FQNEAQ. The CDR3 extends over 15 amino acids. Trimming cost V 5 bases and J 5 bases; bases outside gene matches: 8. This chain's CDR3 is CASSRDAGGNNEQFF. The CDR3 nucleotides read TGTGCCAGCAGCCGGGATGCGGGAGGCAACAATGAGCAGTTCTTC. Drawing the rest from reference TRBV7-8 and TRBJ2-1, the complete variable domain is GAGVSQSPRYKVAKRGQDVALRCDPISGHVSLFWYQQALGQGPEFLTYFQNEAQLDKSGLPSDRFFAERPEGSVSTLKIQRTQQEDSAVYLCASSRDAGGNNEQFFGPGTRLTVL.

This clone has just one count. The chain couples TRBV5-1 to TRBJ1-1, with TRBD1 identical over 7 bases. V shed 5 bases, J shed 2 bases, and the junction held 6 bases outside the gene matches. The CDR3 covers 14 residues. Per the germline V gene, CDR1 is SGHRS and CDR2 is YFSETQ. The CDR3 here is CASRRTGVNTEAFF. CDR3 nucleotides: TGCGCCAGCAGGCGGACAGGAGTTAACACTGAAGCTTTCTTT.

This sequence joins TRBV14 and TRBJ2-1; 11 nucleotides agree with TRBD2. From germline, CDR1 is SGHDN and CDR2 FVKESK. CDR3 length: 15 amino acids. V shed 4 bases, J shed 8 bases, and the junction held 7 bases outside the gene matches. CDR3 nucleotide sequence: TGTGCCAGCAGCCCACTAGCGGGAGTAATCGATGAGCAGTTCTTC. Its translation is CASSPLAGVIDEQFF.

The chain has TRBV21-1 and TRBJ2-1; TRBD2, the table's D call, lacks a check against the DNA. TRBV21-1 is a pseudogene segment. The length of the CDR3 is 18 residues. The CDR3 sequence is CASSLRTSGSYSYNEQFF. CDR3 nucleotides: TGTGCCAGCAGCCTAAGGACTAGCGGGAGCTATTCCTACAATGAGCAGTTCTTC.

The J gene is TRBJ1-5, the V gene TRBV28; TRBD1 is a possible D gene (5 bases). V lost 0 bases and J lost 8, with 11 bases in between. CDR1 and CDR2 from the germline V gene are MDHEN and SYDVKM. CDR3 length equals 14 residues. CDR3 amino acids: CASSLWGPREPQHF. The CDR3 nucleotides read TGTGCCAGCAGTTTATGGGGACCTAGGGAGCCCCAGCATTTT.

The rearrangement uses TRBV27 and TRBJ2-1, with 7 bases matching TRBD1. The CDR3 has 13 residues. V dropped 3 bases and J dropped 7; count of bases not matched to a gene: 3. CDR1 and CDR2 from the germline V gene are MNHEY and SMNVEV (reference sequence). This CDR3 reads CASSLDRWNEQFF. In DNA, the CDR3 is TGTGCCAGCAGTTTGGACAGGTGGAATGAGCAGTTCTTC.

V and J are TRBV7-6 and TRBJ2-7, with 9 bases aligning to TRBD2. CDR1 is SGHVS and CDR2 is FNYEAQ in the germline V gene. The V gene end was trimmed by 0 bases and the J gene end by 6 bases; junction bases not matched to a gene: 6. The CDR3 is 15 residues long. For the CDR3, the DNA is TGTGCCAGCAGCTTAGCCGGGACTAGCTCGCCCGAGCAGTACTTC. This translates into CASSLAGTSSPEQYF.

The chain uses TRBV29-1 and TRBJ2-3; D gene ambiguous. The CDR3 extends over 14 amino acids. Trimming left V 7 bases short and J 2 bases short, with 16 bases between. Per the germline V gene, CDR1 is SQVTM and CDR2 is ANQGSEA. CDR3 sequence (DNA): TGCAGCGCCGCCCTGGGCTCCTTCACAGATACGCAGTATTTT. Protein: CSAALGSFTDTQYF.

The chain recombines TRBV2 with TRBJ1-3, with 9 positions matching TRBD1. Trimming at V came to 3 bases and at J to 4 bases, leaving 4 bases not matched to a gene. The CDR3 has 15 residues. Germline values: CDR1 SNHLY, CDR2 FYNNEI. The CDR3 region is CASSEGTGTGNTIYF. CDR3 nucleotides: TGTGCCAGCAGTGAGGGGACAGGGACCGGAAACACCATATATTTT.

V gene TRBV30 combines with J gene TRBJ2-5, with D maybe TRBD2 (6 bases). Trimming left V 1 base short and J 5 bases short, with 23 bases between. The CDR3 covers 17 residues. Germline V gene data show CDR1 as GTSNPN and CDR2 as SVGIG (reference sequence). The CDR3 loop reads CAWSDLGLLAPRETQYF. The CDR3 region has the DNA TGTGCCTGGAGTGACCTTGGCTTGCTAGCGCCGAGGGAGACCCAGTACTTC. The complete variable domain, with remaining parts taken from reference TRBV30 and TRBJ2-5, reads SQTIHQWPATLVQPVGSPLSLECTVEGTSNPNLYWYRQAAGRGLQLLFYSVGIGQISSEVPQNLSASRPQDRQFILSSKKLLLSDSGFYLCAWSDLGLLAPRETQYFGPGTRLLVL.

V and J are TRBV30 and TRBJ1-1, with D perhaps TRBD1 (6 bases). The length of the CDR3 is 15 residues. Trimming took 4 bases from V and 6 from J, leaving 21 bases between them. From germline, CDR1 is GTSNPN and CDR2 SVGIG (reference sequence). The CDR3 sequence is CAWTPGVGLGAEAFF. CDR3 DNA: TGTGCCTGGACCCCAGGGGTCGGATTGGGGGCTGAAGCTTTCTTT.

This sequence joins TRBV5-6 and TRBJ1-4; D might be TRBD1 (5 bases). The V gene lost 1 base and the J gene lost 8 bases, with 9 bases spanning the gap. Looked up from germline, CDR1 is SGHDT and CDR2 is YYEEEE. The CDR3 spans 13 residues. CDR3 sequence: CASSLMGEEKLFF. As DNA, the CDR3 is TGTGCCAGCAGCTTGATGGGGGAAGAAAAACTGTTTTTT.